This entry lists 8 T cell receptor beta chains sequenced from one sample in a study of CD8 T cells in ankylosing spondylitis. Findings and limits, study-wide: Ankylosing spondylitis blood seemed to carry a telltale TCR beta motif made of eight highly homologous variants.

TCRdb re-called the 5' RACE reads with MiXCR, one entry per CDR3 protein. The table shows hundreds of thousands of distinct CDR3 sequences, with approximately 26% occurring only once. No antigen has been identified for these receptors. Sample: blood, either unsorted or a sorted T cell fraction (not recorded which). The receptor source for this set is a male donor with ankylosing spondylitis.

The chain recombines TRBV27 with TRBJ1-4; D is perhaps TRBD1 (5 bases). Germline V CDR1 and CDR2: MNHEY, SMNVEV (reference sequence). Trimming pared 4 bases from V and 8 bases from J, leaving 14 bases between. The CDR3 spans 14 residues. CDR3 in amino acids: CASSWRGRREKLFF. CDR3 coding DNA: TGTGCCAGCAGTTGGCGGGGCCGCAGGGAAAAACTGTTTTTT.

The chain has TRBV20-1 and TRBJ2-4, with D possibly being TRBD1 or TRBD2 (5 bases each). V was clipped by 5 bases and J by 6 bases, with 14 bases between them. This CDR3 has 13 residues. Germline loops: CDR1 DFQATT, CDR2 SNEGSKA (reference sequence). DNA of the CDR3: TGCAGTGCTCTAAAGCCTGGGGGAAACATTCAGTACTTC. It yields the protein CSALKPGGNIQYF.

CDR3 bases: TGCAGTGCTAGAGGAGAGACTAGCCGTCAGCGGTACTTC. It yields the protein CSARGETSRQRYF. This chain connects TRBV20-1 to TRBJ2-5; 7 bases are shared with TRBD2. CDR3 length: 13 amino acids. After removal of 1 base from V and 13 bases from J, the junction contained 12 bases not matched to a gene. Germline V gene sequence: CDR1 DFQATT, CDR2 SNEGSKA (reference sequence).

The table lists this clonotype with a few counts. This chain links TRBV10-3 with TRBJ2-3; the D gene is possibly TRBD2 (6 bases). CDR3 length: 13 amino acids. Germline assignment: CDR1 ENHRY and CDR2 SYGVKD. The V end was cut by 7 bases, the J end by 4 bases, with 12 bases between. CDR3 DNA sequence: TGTGCCATCATGGGGTCTAGCGCAGATACGCAGTATTTT. Its translation is CAIMGSSADTQYF.

The CDR3 DNA sequence: TGTGCCAGCGGGGGTGCAGTCGTCTCCTACGAGCAGTACTTC. It encodes CASGGAVVSYEQYF. The chain couples TRBV7-9 to TRBJ2-7, with D perhaps given as TRBD1 or TRBD2 (5 bases each). CDR1 is SEHNR, CDR2 FQNEAQ, per germline (reference sequence). The CDR3 is 14 residues long. V lost 8 bases and J 0 bases, leaving 14 bases between the germline ends.

The count of this clonotype is one. This sequence joins TRBV5-1 and TRBJ1-1; 10 positions match TRBD1. Germline V gives CDR1 SGHRS, CDR2 YFSETQ. The CDR3 has 15 amino acids. V lost 6 bases, J lost 0 bases, and 5 bases stayed unmatched. The DNA of the CDR3 is TGCGCCAGCACCCTGGACAGGGGGATGAACACTGAAGCTTTCTTT. Protein: CASTLDRGMNTEAFF.

This clonotype has a single count. The chain employs TRBV30 and TRBJ1-5; 11 bases are a match to TRBD1. The CDR3 totals 14 residues. Germline V gives CDR1 GTSNPN, CDR2 SVGIG (reference sequence). Germline trimming cut 3 bases from V and 5 bases from J; bases unmatched to any gene: 3. CDR3 region: CAWSGQGAYQPQHF. In DNA form, the CDR3 reads TGTGCCTGGAGCGGACAGGGGGCGTATCAGCCCCAGCATTTT.

Worth noting for this clonotype: The junction does not match germline at one end; this may be a read error. J is TRBJ1-5 and V is TRBV5-1; unclear D gene. The CDR3 has 14 residues. The V gene's germline CDR1 is SGHRS and CDR2 YFSETQ. The CDR3 region has the DNA TGCGCCAGCAGCTTAGGAGATACGGATCAACCCCAGCATTTT. Translation gives CASSLGDTDQPQHF.